This T cell receptor beta chain derives from a study of circulating tumor DNA in untreated peripheral T-cell lymphoma. Before treatment, baseline tumor tissue was collected for sequencing. Sequencing used immunoSEQ multiplex PCR; TCRdb keeps in-frame clones, though not all of them. The sample records about 10,000 clones, about 76% being singletons. Overall study results and limits: Baseline tissues yielded 86% and baseline serum approximately 73% tumor-specific clonotype detection.

In the case of this clone: No antigen is known for it.

This CDR3 is 16 amino acids long. Trimming left V 5 bases short and J 2 bases short, with 15 bases between. CDR1 is SGHNT and CDR2 is YENEEA in the germline V gene. The TCR originated in a human donor with peripheral T-cell lymphoma. The rearrangement joins TRBV11-3 to TRBJ2-2; D might be TRBD1 (5 bases). Sequenced input: tumor tissue. For the CDR3, the DNA is TGTGCCAGCAGCCAAGGGGCCCCGAGTAACACCGGGGAGCTGTTTTTT. Its translation is CASSQGAPSNTGELFF.